This T cell receptor (beta chain) comes out of a study of shared clonotypes between healthy human individuals. Assay used: immunoSEQ multiplex PCR; TCRdb lists only in-frame clones, some missing. Of around 2,000,000 clones in the sample, over 85% were seen once. The specimen sequenced was naive CD4+ T cells sorted from blood. The subset is: CD45RA+ positively selected. This receptor was taken from a man between 18 and 35 years old in good health.

The CDR3 loop reads CASSSLSGGNTEAFF. Here the CDR3 DNA reads TGTGCCAGCAGCTCCCTATCTGGGGGAAACACTGAAGCTTTCTTT. This chain joins TRBV9 and TRBJ1-1; weak D call: TRBD1 (5 bases). The germline V gene encodes CDR1 SGDLS and CDR2 YYNGEE. This CDR3 region has 15 residues. Trimming took off 4 bases at V and 2 bases at J, with 15 bases between the two ends.